Sequencing of this TCR beta chain was carried out in a study of T cells after yellow fever vaccination. General study findings and limits: Contaminants from the bulk population, in the form of abundant clonotypes, could be found in FACS-sorted repertoires.

Germline V gives CDR1 MNHNS, CDR2 SASEGT. V shed 1 base and J shed 5 bases, with 5 bases lying between them. The CDR3 runs to 13 residues. This clonotype was picked up many times. Universal primer sites and UMIs were introduced during 5'RACE template-switching synthesis of TCR cDNA. TCRdb re-derived calls from the 5' RACE reads in MiXCR, one entry per CDR3 protein. The sample yields around 47,000 distinct CDR3 sequences, 6.8% seen once. The source was CD8+ T cells not binding an NS4B(214-222) dextramer, sorted from PBMCs, collected 45 days after the yellow fever booster vaccination. This rearrangement joins TRBV6-1 to TRBJ1-4; D gene uncertain. The TCR originated in a man aged 30 to 45 who received the YFV17D yellow fever vaccine. The CDR3 is CASSEDTNEKLFF. The CDR3 DNA is TGTGCCAGCAGTGAAGACACAAATGAAAAACTGTTTTTT.